This TCR beta chain was recovered during a study of cytotoxic CD8 clonotypes in ibrutinib-treated CLL. Study as a whole: In all, about eleven patients were relapsed/refractory, some 14 were treatment-naive and about 17 were IGHV unmutated. Sample averages reached 250,000 to 300,000 productive templates and tens of thousands of productive rearrangements.

The table came from immunoSEQ multiplex PCR; TCRdb's copy has only in-frame clones and leaves some out. Seen here are approximately 330,000 clones, roughly 85% observed once, and the top ten hold 6.7%. The V gene's germline CDR1 is SGHTA and CDR2 FQGNSA. This CDR3 comprises 14 residues. After removal of 5 bases from V and 5 bases from J, the junction contained 4 bases not matched to a gene. Specimen: PBMCs, collected before ibrutinib treatment. The chain employs TRBV7-2 and TRBJ2-7; TRBD2 agrees at 12 bases. This receptor was obtained from a human donor with chronic lymphocytic leukemia. The CDR3 nucleotides read TGTGCCAGCAGCCCTACTAGCGGGAGGAACGAGCAGTACTTC. This sequence encodes CASSPTSGRNEQYF.